This T cell receptor beta chain emerged from a study of cytomegalovirus exposure and HLA in healthy donors. Study-wide results and limits: Cytomegalovirus-associated status was assigned to about 180 TCR beta chains. Generally TCR sequences proved uncommon, though certain public TCRs appeared in numerous donors. It was confirmed in vitro that three of the CMV-associated chains were specific for CMV antigens.

Donors were drawn from the approximately 110-subject validation cohort, separate from the roughly 700-subject first cohort. Generated by immunoSEQ multiplex PCR, the TCRdb table keeps only in-frame clones and is missing some. The repertoire has about 360,000 clones, 75% to 90% of them found once; the top ten carry 0.83%. Germline V CDR1 and CDR2: SGHDN, FVKESK. Trimming left V 4 bases short and J 3 bases short, with 6 bases between. The CDR3 runs to 12 residues. To note about this clone: Its antigen is undetermined.

The specimen was PBMCs. This clonotype originated in a woman aged 18-35 years in good health and CMV-seronegative. The chain has TRBV14 and TRBJ1-1; D is unclear. The CDR3 is CASSRRYTEAFF. CDR3 in DNA: TGTGCCAGCAGCCGTCGGTACACTGAAGCTTTCTTT.